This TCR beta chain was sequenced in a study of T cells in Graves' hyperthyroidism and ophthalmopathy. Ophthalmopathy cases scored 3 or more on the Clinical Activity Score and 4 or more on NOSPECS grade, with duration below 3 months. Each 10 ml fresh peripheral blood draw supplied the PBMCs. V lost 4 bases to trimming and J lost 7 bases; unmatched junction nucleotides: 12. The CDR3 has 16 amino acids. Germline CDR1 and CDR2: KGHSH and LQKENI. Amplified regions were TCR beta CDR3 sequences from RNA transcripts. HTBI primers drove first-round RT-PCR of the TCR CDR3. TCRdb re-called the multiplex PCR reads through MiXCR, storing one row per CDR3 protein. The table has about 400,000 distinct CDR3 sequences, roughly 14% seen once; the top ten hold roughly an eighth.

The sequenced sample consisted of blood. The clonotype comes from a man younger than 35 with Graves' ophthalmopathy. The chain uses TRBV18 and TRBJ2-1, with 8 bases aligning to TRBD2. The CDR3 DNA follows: TGTGCCAGCTCACACCGCACAGCGGGAGTTGCGAATGAGCAGTTCTTC. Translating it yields CASSHRTAGVANEQFF.